Described below is a single T cell receptor beta chain sequence and its context. Participants came from roughly 25 US areas, aged about 18 to 100 years. The data derive from a study of blood T cell repertoires in COVID-19. Overall study context: The study drew acute and convalescent COVID-19 samples from the United States, Italy and Spain.

TCRdb's copy holds only in-frame clones and misses some; the assay was immunoSEQ multiplex PCR. This sample yields roughly 200,000 clones, of which about 85% are seen a single time; 18% belongs to the top ten. The CDR3 runs 14 residues. The junction had 7 bases not matched to a gene; V was cut back by 1 base and J by 7 bases. CDR1 and CDR2 from the germline V gene are SGHAT and FQNNGV. The source is a man aged 35 to 55 who had recovered from COVID-19. The rearrangement joins TRBV11-2 to TRBJ2-7, with 7 bases that match TRBD2. The specimen sequenced was PBMCs or T cells enriched from blood (not recorded which). The CDR3 region is CASSLGQFSGEQYF. The CDR3 bases are TGTGCCAGCAGCTTAGGACAGTTTAGCGGGGAGCAGTACTTC.